This entry lists 15 T cell receptor beta chains sequenced from one sample in a study of control samples from healthy donors and cancer patients. Produced via immunoSEQ multiplex PCR; TCRdb's table is partial and in-frame only. The repertoire holds 30,000 to 40,000 clones, with around 83% as singletons. The sample consisted of PBMCs. The source of these receptors is a woman aged 55-70 years with lung cancer.

The V and J genes are TRBV18 and TRBJ2-7; unclear D gene. Germline CDR1 is KGHSH and CDR2 is LQKENI. This CDR3 is built from 13 residues. The V gene lost 4 bases and the J gene lost 4 bases, with 11 bases spanning the gap. CDR3 coding DNA: TGTGCCAGCTCACGGCAGAATGGGTACGAGCAGTACTTC. Translation gives CASSRQNGYEQYF.

The chain recombines TRBV30 with TRBJ2-1, with D unclear. This CDR3 contains 12 residues. Germline CDR1 and CDR2: GTSNPN and SVGIG (reference sequence). Trimming cost V 1 base and J 3 bases, with 4 bases left between them. Here the CDR3 reads CAWSAYYNEQFF. The CDR3 DNA follows: TGTGCCTGGAGTGCCTACTACAATGAGCAGTTCTTC.

The V call is TRBV6-6, the J call TRBJ1-5; TRBD1 is a possible D gene (5 bases). The CDR3 sequence is 15 residues long. CDR1 is MNHNY and CDR2 is SVGAGI in the germline V gene (reference sequence). V dropped 0 bases and J dropped 7 bases, with 13 bases sitting between them. The CDR3 bases are TGTGCCAGCAGTTACTCCCGTTGGGGGGACCAGCCCCAGCATTTT. Translated: CASSYSRWGDQPQHF.

The rearrangement joins TRBV7-9 to TRBJ1-1; 7 bases map to TRBD1. Germline V lookup: CDR1 SEHNR, CDR2 FQNEAQ (reference sequence). CDR3 length: 16 amino acids. V shed 3 bases and J 1 base; nucleotides not matched to a gene: 8. The CDR3 DNA reads as TGTGCCAGCAGCTTTACCGGTGACAGGGCGAACACTGAAGCTTTCTTT. Protein: CASSFTGDRANTEAFF.

V gene TRBV7-2 combines with J gene TRBJ1-2; tentative D call: TRBD1 (6 bases). Germline CDR1 and CDR2: SGHTA and FQGNSA. Trimming pared 5 bases from V and 0 bases from J, leaving 19 bases between. This CDR3 contains 17 residues. CDR3 DNA sequence: TGTGCCAGCAGCCGGGCGATCCGGGACATCTCTAACTATGGCTACACCTTC. Its translation is CASSRAIRDISNYGYTF. Variable domain in full (rest from reference TRBV7-2 and TRBJ1-2): GAGVSQSPSNKVTEKGKDVELRCDPISGHTALYWYRQSLGQGLEFLIYFQGNSAPDKSGLPSDRFSAERTGGSVSTLTIQRTQQEDSAVYLCASSRAIRDISNYGYTFGSGTRLTVV.

This chain joins TRBV4-1 and TRBJ2-3; 8 bases fit TRBD1. Looked up from germline, CDR1 is MGHRA and CDR2 is YSYEKL. With 6 bases clipped from V and 4 bases from J, the junction kept 15 bases outside the gene matches. The CDR3 totals 17 residues. The CDR3 nucleotides are TGCGCCAGCAGGCAGGGGGCGGGAAAGCGGGTACCAGATACGCAGTATTTT. It codes for CASRQGAGKRVPDTQYF.

The chain has TRBV28 and TRBJ2-2, with 13 bases matching TRBD2. CDR3 length equals 16 residues. The germline V gene encodes CDR1 MDHEN and CDR2 SYDVKM. V was pared by 6 bases and J by 3 bases, with 4 bases of the junction left unmatched. The CDR3 is CASSLGLAGDTGELFF. The CDR3 region has the DNA TGTGCCAGCAGCCTCGGACTAGCGGGGGACACCGGGGAGCTGTTTTTT. The full variable domain, rest sourced from reference TRBV28 and TRBJ2-2, is DVKVTQSSRYLVKRTGEKVFLECVQDMDHENMFWYRQDPGLGLRLIYFSYDVKMKEKGDIPEGYSVSREKKERFSLILESASTNQTSMYLCASSLGLAGDTGELFFGEGSRLTVL.

This clone was picked up one time. The V call is TRBV11-2, the J call TRBJ2-5, with 10 bases aligning to TRBD1. V lost 1 base, J lost 2 bases, and 7 bases stayed unmatched. Germline V lookup: CDR1 SGHAT, CDR2 FQNNGV. The CDR3 covers 17 residues. In nucleotides, the CDR3 is TGTGCCAGCAGCTTAGTCGGGACAGGGGCTCTACAAGAGACCCAGTACTTC. Translating gives CASSLVGTGALQETQYF. The variable domain in full, with the rest retrieved from reference TRBV11-2 and TRBJ2-5, is EAGVAQSPRYKIIEKRQSVAFWCNPISGHATLYWYQQILGQGPKLLIQFQNNGVVDDSQLPKDRFSAERLKGVDSTLKIQPAKLEDSAVYLCASSLVGTGALQETQYFGPGTRLLVL.

This sequence joins TRBV27 and TRBJ2-7; 7 bases fit TRBD2. The length of the CDR3 is 16 residues. V was pared by 5 bases and J by 0 bases, with 10 bases of the junction left unmatched. From germline, CDR1 is MNHEY and CDR2 SMNVEV (reference sequence). CDR3 protein: CASSVEGAGNSYEQYF. The CDR3 DNA follows: TGTGCCAGCAGTGTGGAGGGAGCGGGGAACTCCTACGAGCAGTACTTC.

The chain combines TRBV5-1 with TRBJ2-4, with 9 positions matching TRBD2. There are 14 residues in the CDR3. Germline V gives CDR1 SGHRS, CDR2 YFSETQ. Germline trimming cut 0 bases from V and 7 bases from J; bases unmatched to any gene: 2. The CDR3, as DNA: TGCGCCAGCAGCTTGGTAGCGGGGGTGAACATTCAGTACTTC. It encodes CASSLVAGVNIQYF.

This clone was seen a handful of times. This chain joins TRBV20-1 and TRBJ1-3; D remains ambiguous. V dropped 1 base and J dropped 4 bases, with 2 bases sitting between them. The CDR3 is 11 residues long. Germline V lookup: CDR1 DFQATT, CDR2 SNEGSKA (reference sequence). The CDR3 nucleotides read TGCAGTGCTAGAGGCGGAAACACCATATATTTT. Translating it yields CSARGGNTIYF.

The CDR3: CASSYGQGGYEQYF. Written as DNA, the CDR3 is TGTGCCAGCAGTTACGGACAGGGGGGCTACGAGCAGTACTTC. The rearrangement links TRBV6-5 to TRBJ2-7; 10 nucleotides align to TRBD1. The CDR3 is 14 amino acids. J was trimmed by 3 bases and V by 2 bases; bases with no gene match: 1. Germline V gene lookup returns CDR1 MNHEY and CDR2 SVGAGI.

On this clone: The sample holds other DNA sequences that translate to the same CDR3. The chain combines TRBV5-1 with TRBJ2-7, with a tentative D call TRBD1 (5 bases). Per germline, CDR1 SGHRS and CDR2 YFSETQ. CDR3 length: 14 amino acids. Trimming removed 0 bases at V and 0 bases at J, with 7 bases between. The CDR3 coding sequence is TGCGCCAGCAGCTTGGGGGGCTCCTCCTACGAGCAGTACTTC. Protein product: CASSLGGSSYEQYF.

The chain has TRBV5-1 and TRBJ2-1; TRBD2 agrees at 16 bases. Germline CDR1 reads SGHRS; CDR2 reads YFSETQ. CDR3 length: 16 residues. Trimming at V came to 4 bases and at J to 8 bases, leaving 6 bases not matched to a gene. The CDR3 protein is CASSTGTSGGADEQFF. The CDR3 nucleotides read TGCGCCAGCAGCACAGGGACTAGCGGGGGGGCCGATGAGCAGTTCTTC.

The chain carries TRBV5-1 and TRBJ1-1; TRBD1 might be the D (5 bases). Germline V gene sequence: CDR1 SGHRS, CDR2 YFSETQ. The germline V and J ends were trimmed by 3 bases and 7 bases, with 16 bases remaining between them. The CDR3 runs to 14 residues. CDR3 coding DNA: TGCGCCAGCAGCTCGACCGACAGTCTCCTTGAAGCTTTCTTT. It translates to CASSSTDSLLEAFF. Full variable domain (remainder filled in from reference TRBV5-1 and TRBJ1-1): KAGVTQTPRYLIKTRGQQVTLSCSPISGHRSVSWYQQTPGQGLQFLFEYFSETQRNKGNFPGRFSGRQFSNSRSEMNVSTLELGDSALYLCASSSTDSLLEAFFGQGTRLTVV.